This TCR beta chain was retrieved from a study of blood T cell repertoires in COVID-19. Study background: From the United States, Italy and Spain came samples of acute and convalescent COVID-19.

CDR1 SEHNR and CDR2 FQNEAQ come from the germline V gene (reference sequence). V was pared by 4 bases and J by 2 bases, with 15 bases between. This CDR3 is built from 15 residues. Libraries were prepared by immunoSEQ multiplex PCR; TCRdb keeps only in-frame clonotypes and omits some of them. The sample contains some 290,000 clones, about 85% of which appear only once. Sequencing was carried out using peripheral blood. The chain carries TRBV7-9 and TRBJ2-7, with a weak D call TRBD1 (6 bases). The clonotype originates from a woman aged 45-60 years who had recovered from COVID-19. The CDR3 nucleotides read TGTGCCAGCAGCTACAACAGGGATGACGCCTACGAGCAGTACTTC. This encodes CASSYNRDDAYEQYF.